This T cell receptor (beta chain) came from a study of blood T cell repertoires in COVID-19 (dated by TCRdb to the early 2020s). For context, the study as a whole: Samples from collaborators originated in the United States, Italy and Spain and spanned both the acute and convalescent phases of COVID-19. The material from the prospective study consisted of cDNA or gDNA derived from T cells, B-cell-depleted T cells, or PBMCs. The samples were drawn from the first 160 participants of the ongoing ImmuneRACE study and from over 950 subjects provided by 6 global collaborators. Deeply sampled blood TCRbeta repertoires from subjects exposed to, actively infected with, or recovered from COVID-19 were included in the dataset. A freely available public database, intended as a resource for researchers studying the immune response to SARS-CoV-2, is where the repertoires were released. The sample metadata nearly always contained a de-identified subject ID, COVID-19 status, age in years and sex. HLA class I and class II types, where available, came from metadata supplied by the sample provider rather than from assay-based typing. The paper's findings and limits, for the study overall: How much clinical and demographic metadata was included differed by source and by participant, and the metadata was provided uncurated.

Including the terminal cysteine and phenylalanine, the CDR3 comprises 16 residues. Only the CDR3 DNA is retained, 48 bases long and in frame from the first base. The germline V gene provides CDR1 SGHTA and CDR2 FQGNSA. The germline V end is reduced by 1 base and the J end by 4 bases; junction bases left unmatched: 10. Regarding this clone: Its antigen specificity is not known. Base quality data are lacking; no much larger clone is found one base away.

One collaborating source in Seattle enrolled patients while the patients were actively infected and followed the patients over time throughout the course of disease. Whole blood was collected in K2EDTA tubes by collaborating institutions according to the institutions' own protocols. For TCRbeta analysis, collaborators shipped samples in one of three forms: frozen whole blood, isolated PBMCs, or DNA extracted from either of those sample types. The immunoSEQ Assay, a bias-controlled multiplex PCR, was used to amplify TCRbeta CDR3 regions from genomic DNA. The original pipeline was this. The number of nucleated cells in each sample was estimated from the amplification of reference gene primers within the assay. Sequence reads were collapsed and filtered to measure the absolute abundance of every unique TCRbeta CDR3 rearrangement. For each sample, productive Simpson clonality was calculated as the square root of Simpson's diversity index across productive rearrangements. TCRdb mirrors the immuneACCESS table, restricted to in-frame sequences. Some clones are absent from its copies; in checked studies, under half trace to an unresolved V gene, and the reason for the others is unknown. From that table come the V and J calls and clone size; the DNA was used to work out D and trimming. In this sample the table shows around 310,000 clones, more than 80% of which occur a single time. The ten most abundant clones make up roughly 6.8% of the sample.

This receptor was identified in a woman between 25 and 40 years old with COVID-19, enrolled during active disease. Here the chain combines TRBV7-2 and TRBJ2-7; 7 central bases correspond to TRBD2. Material for sequencing was peripheral blood. The nucleotides are TGTGCCAGCAGCTTAGACGCCGCGGGAGTCGGGTACGAGCAGTACTTC. Translated, it gives CASSLDAAGVGYEQYF.